These 31 T cell receptor beta chains originate from one sample sequenced in a study of blood T cells in healthy people across ages. With a J-beta primer mix and a sample-barcoded 5' primer, a second PCR ran roughly 7 to 11 cycles. MiXCR, applied by TCRdb to the 5' RACE reads, yields one record per CDR3 protein. This sample has roughly 1,300,000 distinct CDR3 sequences, with roughly 64% found just once. The sequenced material came from blood. These receptors came from a man younger than 35 in good health.

This chain uses TRBV5-1 with TRBJ2-5; TRBD1 is a possible D gene (5 bases). The V end lost 9 bases, the J end lost 7 bases, and 19 bases lay between the germline ends. CDR1 is SGHRS and CDR2 is YFSETQ in the germline V gene. CDR3 length: 13 amino acids. The CDR3 reads CATRPPQDGTQYF. The CDR3 DNA reads TGCGCCACTCGACCCCCACAGGATGGGACCCAGTACTTC.

V gene TRBV12-5 combines with J gene TRBJ2-1; D remains unclear. This CDR3 is built from 20 residues. Germline assignment: CDR1 LGHNT and CDR2 FRNRAP. V was shortened by 3 bases and J by 8 bases, with 32 bases between the two germline ends. CDR3 protein: CASGFSLTSPETPPQDEQFF. The CDR3 DNA sequence: TGTGCTAGTGGTTTTAGCCTCACCAGTCCGGAGACCCCGCCCCAGGATGAGCAGTTCTTC.

The V and J genes are TRBV9 and TRBJ2-1; 10 bases are shared with TRBD2. V was pared by 5 bases and J by 5 bases, with 7 bases of the junction left unmatched. The CDR3 is 15 amino acids. CDR1 is SGDLS, CDR2 YYNGEE, per germline. CDR3 loop: CASRGGTSVHNEQFF. The CDR3, as DNA: TGTGCCAGCAGGGGGGGGACTAGCGTACACAATGAGCAGTTCTTC. Looking up the rest from reference TRBV9 and TRBJ2-1 gives the full variable domain: DSGVTQTPKHLITATGQRVTLRCSPRSGDLSVYWYQQSLDQGLQFLIQYYNGEERAKGNILERFSAQQFPDLHSELNLSSLELGDSALYFCASRGGTSVHNEQFFGPGTRLTVL.

V is TRBV12-3 or TRBV12-4 and J is TRBJ1-5; possible D gene TRBD1, 6 bases. V was trimmed by 7 bases and J by 7 bases, leaving 23 bases between them. The CDR3 is made up of 16 amino acids. In DNA form, the CDR3 reads TGTGCCAGCACCCAGTCGACCCCCACAGGGAGGCAGCCCCAGCATTTT. This codes for CASTQSTPTGRQPQHF.

To note about this clonotype: Since no conserved phenylalanine or tryptophan closes the CDR3, a read error is the likely cause. This rearrangement joins TRBV6-6 to TRBJ1-2; 7 bases align to TRBD1. V gave up 0 bases and J gave up 6 bases; unmatched junction bases: 7. Germline V CDR1 and CDR2: MNHNY, SVGAGI (reference sequence). This CDR3 spans 15 amino acids. DNA for the CDR3: TGTGCCAGCAGTTACTCCCCAGGGGGAGAGCATGGCTACACCGTC. It specifies CASSYSPGGEHGYTV.

This sequence joins TRBV7-9 and TRBJ1-5; D not resolved. The germline V gene has CDR1 SEHNR and CDR2 FQNEAQ (reference sequence). The CDR3 is made up of 13 amino acids. V was shortened by 10 bases and J by 7 bases, with 17 bases between the two germline ends. CDR3 nucleotides: TGTGCCACGGAGGGAAGCGCGTCCCAGCCCCAGCATTTT. Translated: CATEGSASQPQHF.

The V and J genes are TRBV2 and TRBJ1-2, with TRBD1 identical over 8 bases. V gave up 1 base and J gave up 7 bases; unmatched junction bases: 2. CDR3 length: 13 amino acids. CDR1 is SNHLY, CDR2 FYNNEI, per germline. CDR3 DNA: TGTGCCAGCAGTGAAGTCAGGGGGCCTGGCTACACCTTC. Its translation: CASSEVRGPGYTF.

In DNA form, the CDR3 reads TGTGCCAGCAGTTGGAGACAGGGAATCTCCTACGAGCAGTACTTC. This gives the protein CASSWRQGISYEQYF. This chain joins TRBV28 and TRBJ2-7, with 7 nucleotides matching TRBD1. Per the germline V gene, CDR1 is MDHEN and CDR2 is SYDVKM. The CDR3 extends over 15 amino acids. The ends lost 4 bases at V and 0 bases at J; junction bases unmatched: 6.

This clonotype has a count of ten or more. This rearrangement joins TRBV6-5 to TRBJ2-7, with D perhaps matching TRBD2 (5 bases). The germline V and J ends were trimmed by 4 bases and 0 bases, with 10 bases remaining between them. Germline V gene data show CDR1 as MNHEY and CDR2 as SVGAGI. The CDR3 spans 14 residues. CDR3 amino acids: CASSWTLSSYEQYF. The CDR3 DNA reads TGTGCCAGCAGTTGGACTTTGAGCTCCTACGAGCAGTACTTC.

V gene TRBV20-1 combines with J gene TRBJ2-3; no reliable D call. The CDR3 is 16 amino acids. Deletions cut 3 bases from V and 2 bases from J, with 18 bases between. Germline V gene sequence: CDR1 DFQATT, CDR2 SNEGSKA (reference sequence). This CDR3 reads CSASDTRHTNTDTQYF. The DNA of the CDR3 is TGCAGTGCTAGTGATACTCGGCACACCAACACAGATACGCAGTATTTT.

This clonotype has more than one count but fewer than ten. The V gene is TRBV29-1, the J gene TRBJ2-1; no clear D. The CDR3 contains 15 residues. V gave up 5 bases and J gave up 6 bases, with 20 bases separating them. Germline V gene lookup returns CDR1 SQVTM and CDR2 ANQGSEA. In nucleotides, the CDR3 is TGCAGCGTTCCAGACGAGGCTGGGATTTTCAATGAGCAGTTCTTC. Translation: CSVPDEAGIFNEQFF.

The rearrangement links TRBV4-1 to TRBJ1-4; D is perhaps TRBD1 (5 bases). Trimming stripped 1 base from V and 4 bases from J, with 22 bases between. The CDR3 has 19 residues. In germline, CDR1 is MGHRA, CDR2 YSYEKL. The DNA of the CDR3 is TGCGCCAGCAGCCAAGCCTTCGGTTTGAGGGCCGGGGGTAATGAAAAACTGTTTTTT. This translates into CASSQAFGLRAGGNEKLFF.

The chain employs TRBV4-2 and TRBJ2-1, with D maybe TRBD2 (5 bases). V lost 0 bases and J 4 bases, leaving 13 bases between the germline ends. CDR1 LGHNA and CDR2 YNFKEQ come from the germline V gene. The CDR3 extends over 16 amino acids. The CDR3, as DNA: TGTGCCAGCAGCCAAGAGGGGTCCCCGGGGTACAATGAGCAGTTCTTC. Translated, it gives CASSQEGSPGYNEQFF.

This clonotype was counted between two and nine times. This chain links TRBV9 with TRBJ1-2; D is ambiguous. There are 12 residues in the CDR3. The V end lost 2 bases, the J end lost 4 bases, and 6 bases lay between the germline ends. The germline CDR1 and CDR2 sequences are SGDLS and YYNGEE. CDR3 region: CASSVDGYGYTF. CDR3 bases: TGTGCCAGCAGCGTCGACGGCTATGGCTACACCTTC.

This chain links TRBV2 with TRBJ2-5; tentatively, D is TRBD2 (5 bases). CDR1 and CDR2 (germline): SNHLY, FYNNEI. The V gene lost 6 bases and the J gene lost 1 base, with 15 bases spanning the gap. The CDR3 runs 15 residues. The CDR3 bases are TGTGCCAGCAGCCTGGACGGACTTAGCCAAGAGACCCAGTACTTC. It encodes CASSLDGLSQETQYF.

As to this clonotype: The germline gene is not matched at one end of the junction; a read error may be the cause. This chain uses TRBV7-7 with TRBJ2-3; possibly TRBD2 for D (6 bases). Germline-derived CDR1 and CDR2 are SSHAT and FNYEAQ (reference sequence). This CDR3 region has 15 residues. For the CDR3, the DNA is TGTGCTAGCAGCTTAACGCGGGACCACACAGATACGCAGTATTTT. Translated, it gives CASSLTRDHTDTQYF.

This chain's CDR3 is CASSRWGPSTFYNEQFF. DNA for the CDR3: TGCGCCAGCAGCCGCTGGGGGCCCAGCACGTTCTACAATGAGCAGTTCTTC. V is TRBV5-1 and J is TRBJ2-1, with TRBD1 as a possible D gene (6 bases). Germline V gene data show CDR1 as SGHRS and CDR2 as YFSETQ. Trimming took off 4 bases at V and 3 bases at J, with 20 bases between the two ends. The CDR3 is 17 residues long.

The chain uses TRBV4-2 and TRBJ2-2; 7 bases align to TRBD1. There are 15 residues in the CDR3. Trimming at V came to 2 bases and at J to 7 bases, leaving 7 bases not matched to a gene. From germline, CDR1 is LGHNA and CDR2 YNFKEQ. In nucleotides, the CDR3 is TGTGCCAGCAGCCAATCTGACAGGGATGGCGGGGAGCTGTTTTTT. Its protein product is CASSQSDRDGGELFF.

This clonotype is a singleton in its sample. The V and J genes are TRBV7-2 and TRBJ2-3; TRBD2 matches at 8 bases. The CDR3 extends over 17 amino acids. CDR1 and CDR2 from the germline V gene are SGHTA and FQGNSA. The V and J ends lost 2 bases and 2 bases, in that order; junction bases with no gene match: 9. The CDR3: CASSLRWREVDTDTQYF. For the CDR3, the DNA is TGTGCCAGCAGCTTAAGGTGGCGGGAGGTGGACACAGATACGCAGTATTTT.

The rearrangement links TRBV9 to TRBJ2-5; D not certain. The CDR3 spans 13 residues. Trimming removed 4 bases from V and 7 bases from J, with 14 bases in between. The V gene's germline CDR1 is SGDLS and CDR2 YYNGEE. The CDR3 region is CASSPSGSGTQYF. For the CDR3, the DNA is TGTGCCAGCAGCCCTAGTGGGTCGGGGACCCAGTACTTC.

The V and J genes are TRBV12-3 or TRBV12-4 and TRBJ1-5; 8 bases agree with TRBD1. Trimming at V came to 6 bases and at J to 3 bases, leaving 10 bases not matched to a gene. This CDR3 is 16 amino acids long. CDR3 protein: CASRKGRGPLNQPQHF. CDR3 nucleotides: TGTGCCAGCAGGAAGGGCAGGGGGCCGCTCAATCAGCCCCAGCATTTT.

The chain is built from TRBV6-5 and TRBJ2-7; D is tentatively TRBD1 or TRBD2 (5 bases each). CDR3 size: 13 residues. CDR1 and CDR2 (germline): MNHEY, SVGAGI. The V end was cut by 6 bases, the J end by 3 bases, with 12 bases between. DNA of the CDR3: TGTGCCAGCAGACGGGACGGGAACTACGAGCAGTACTTC. This translates into CASRRDGNYEQYF.

The gene calls are TRBV5-1 and TRBJ2-1; 8 nucleotides match TRBD2. CDR1 SGHRS and CDR2 YFSETQ come from the germline V gene. The CDR3 loop spans 18 amino acids. V lost 0 bases to trimming and J lost 0 bases; unmatched junction nucleotides: 8. CDR3 in amino acids: CASSLEVAGPSSYNEQFF. CDR3 nucleotide sequence: TGCGCCAGCAGCTTGGAGGTAGCGGGGCCAAGCTCCTACAATGAGCAGTTCTTC.

This chain joins TRBV4-1 and TRBJ2-5; 10 bases agree with TRBD2. The V gene end was trimmed by 1 base and the J gene end by 5 bases; junction bases not matched to a gene: 4. The CDR3 totals 15 residues. Germline V gene sequence: CDR1 MGHRA, CDR2 YSYEKL. CDR3 sequence reads: CASSQARTSGETQYF. CDR3 sequence (DNA): TGCGCCAGCAGCCAAGCCCGGACTAGCGGCGAGACCCAGTACTTC.

This clonotype was picked up a small number of times. This chain connects TRBV28 to TRBJ2-7; possible D gene TRBD1, 5 bases. The V end lost 5 bases, the J end lost 9 bases, and 20 bases lay between the germline ends. The germline gives CDR1 MDHEN, CDR2 SYDVKM. The CDR3 sequence is 14 residues long. The CDR3 DNA reads as TGTGCCAGCAGTACACCGACAGTGGTACGAGGGCAGTACTTC. Translated, it gives CASSTPTVVRGQYF.

The CDR3 sequence is CASSEPRGIYGYTF. DNA for the CDR3: TGTGCCAGCAGTGAGCCCAGGGGGATCTATGGCTACACCTTC. The chain employs TRBV6-1 and TRBJ1-2; 7 bases map to TRBD1. Per germline, CDR1 MNHNS and CDR2 SASEGT. There are 14 residues in the CDR3. V lost 3 bases, J lost 4 bases, and 5 bases stayed unmatched.

V usage is TRBV27 and J usage is TRBJ1-2; D is uncertain. Germline-derived CDR1 and CDR2 are MNHEY and SMNVEV (reference sequence). CDR3 length equals 14 residues. V lost 5 bases and J 0 bases, leaving 10 bases between the germline ends. As DNA, the CDR3 is TGTGCCAGCAGTGCTTACAGAGCTAACTATGGCTACACCTTC. Translated, it gives CASSAYRANYGYTF.

This clonotype was counted a few times. The gene calls are TRBV6-2 or TRBV6-3 and TRBJ2-3, with D possibly being TRBD1 or TRBD2 (5 bases each). Germline V lookup: CDR1 MNHEY, CDR2 SVGEGT. The CDR3 loop spans 15 amino acids. Trimming shortened V by 4 bases and J by 5 bases, and 16 bases separated the two germline ends. In DNA, the CDR3 is TGTGCCAGCAGTTCGCGCAGGGCTGGGAGAGATACGCAGTATTTT. Encoded protein: CASSSRRAGRDTQYF.

The chain links TRBV5-1 to TRBJ1-2; tentatively, D is TRBD1 (5 bases). In germline, CDR1 is SGHRS, CDR2 YFSETQ. The CDR3 has 13 amino acids. The ends were cut back, 2 bases at V and 8 bases at J, with 13 bases in the middle. CDR3 region: CASSLSGHEGYTF. The CDR3 region has the DNA TGCGCCAGCAGCTTATCAGGGCATGAGGGCTACACCTTC.

The genes are TRBV10-3 and TRBJ1-6; D is undetermined. Trimming pared 8 bases from V and 8 bases from J, leaving 16 bases between. Per germline, CDR1 ENHRY and CDR2 SYGVKD. CDR3 length equals 14 residues. CDR3 sequence reads: CAIGSDRGDSPLHF. The DNA for the CDR3 is TGTGCCATCGGGTCCGACCGGGGAGATTCACCCCTCCACTTT.

This sequence joins TRBV2 and TRBJ2-7, with a tentative D call TRBD1 (6 bases). V lost 11 bases and J 4 bases, leaving 24 bases between the germline ends. CDR1 is SNHLY and CDR2 is FYNNEI in the germline V gene. CDR3 length: 15 residues. In DNA form, the CDR3 reads TGTGCCGGAATAAATTGGGACACCCACAAGTACGAGCAGTACTTC. It yields the protein CAGINWDTHKYEQYF. The full variable domain, rest sourced from reference TRBV2 and TRBJ2-7, is EPEVTQTPSHQVTQMGQEVILRCVPISNHLYFYWYRQILGQKVEFLVSFYNNEISEKSEIFDDQFSVERPDGSNFTLKIRSTKLEDSAMYFCAGINWDTHKYEQYFGPGTRLTVT.